The rows below give T cell receptor beta chains drawn from one sample of a study of T-cell reconstitution after alpha-beta-depleted transplantation in children. TCRdb redid the calling of the PCR reads with MiXCR, one entry per CDR3 protein. The data contain 200,000 to 250,000 distinct CDR3 sequences, roughly 6.6% of them singletons. Here the sequenced sample was PBMCs, taken before TCRalphabeta/CD19-depleted stem cell transplant. The receptors were gathered from a boy under 10 years old with acute lymphoblastic leukemia, due to receive a stem cell transplant. Each CDR3 is given with its conserved first and last residue. The D gene is left open where the match is weak. Clone size is shown for a subset of rows, as once, few, many or a class of expanded clone.

abundance	d_gene	j_gene	v_gene	CDR3nt	CDR3aa
NA	TRBD1	TRBJ2-7	TRBV6-5	TGTGCCAGCAGTTCCCGGGACAGGGGGCAGTACGAGCAGTACTTC	CASSSRDRGQYEQYF
many	NA	TRBJ2-7	TRBV7-3	TGTGCCAGCAGCGAGACTGCCTTCTACGAGCAGTACTTC	CASSETAFYEQYF
many	NA	TRBJ2-5	TRBV2	TGTGCCACCGGCGGGGATCGGGAAGAGACCCAGTACTTC	CATGGDREETQYF
few	NA	TRBJ2-7	TRBV14	TGTGCCAGCAGCTGGTCCAACTCCTACGAGCAGTACTTC	CASSWSNSYEQYF
few	TRBD2	TRBJ2-7	TRBV10-3	TGTGCCATCAGTGAGGGTAGCGGGCTTCCCTACGAGCAGTACTTC	CAISEGSGLPYEQYF
many	NA	TRBJ2-1	TRBV28	TGTGCCAGCAGTTCCCAACCGAGGGGAAAACGCAATGAGCAGTTCTTC	CASSSQPRGKRNEQFF
NA	NA	TRBJ1-4	TRBV5-6	TGTGCCAGCAGCTTCCAGGGTTCAACTAATGAAAAACTGTTTTTT	CASSFQGSTNEKLFF
many	NA	TRBJ2-1	TRBV28	TGTGCCAGCAGGGCAGGCAGGATATTAGAGCAGTTCTTC	CASRAGRILEQFF
many	NA	TRBJ2-1	TRBV20-1	TGCAGTGCTAGCCCGATGTCCACCCCACACTATGAGCAGTTCTTC	CSASPMSTPHYEQFF
many	NA	TRBJ2-3	TRBV11-2	TGTGCCAGCAGCTTTCGGCCCAGCACAGATACGCAGTATTTT	CASSFRPSTDTQYF
many	NA	TRBJ2-3	TRBV5-5	TGTGCCAGCAGGAAGAGCACAGATACGCAGTATTTT	CASRKSTDTQYF
many	NA	TRBJ2-2	TRBV4-3	TGCGCCAGCAGCCAAGTCGAGGGCACCGGGGAGCTGTTTTTT	CASSQVEGTGELFF
many	TRBD1	TRBJ2-6	TRBV25-1	TGTGCCAGCAGTGAATATGGGACAGGGACCTCTGGGGCCAACGTCCTGACTTTC	CASSEYGTGTSGANVLTF
NA	NA	TRBJ1-3	TRBV5-1	TGCGCCAGCAGCGGCGCAGCGAGCTCTGGAAACACCATATATTTT	CASSGAASSGNTIYF
many	TRBD1	TRBJ1-1	TRBV5-1	TGCGCCAGCAGCGACGCCCAACAGGGGAAAACTGAAGCTTTCTTT	CASSDAQQGKTEAFF
many	NA	TRBJ2-7	TRBV28	TGTGCCAGCAGTCAAACAGGGTCCAGCTCCTACGAGCAGTACTTC	CASSQTGSSSYEQYF
many	NA	TRBJ2-7	TRBV20-1	TGCAGTGCTAGAACCGGGACCTACGAGCAGTACTTC	CSARTGTYEQYF
few	NA	TRBJ2-1	TRBV23-1	TGCGCCGGCCTTAGGGGGGAGCAGTTCTTC	CAGLRGEQFF
many	NA	TRBJ2-2	TRBV10-1	TGCGCCAGCAGTGAGTGGGGGGAGACCGGGGAGCTGTTTTTT	CASSEWGETGELFF
many	TRBD1	TRBJ1-5	TRBV10-3	TGTGCCATCAGCGAGACAGGGGATCAGCCCCAGCATTTT	CAISETGDQPQHF
many	TRBD2	TRBJ2-7	TRBV5-4	TGTGCCAGCAGCTTCCTTGGGGCGGGAGAAAAGATGGGAGAGCAGTACTTC	CASSFLGAGEKMGEQYF
many	NA	TRBJ2-3	TRBV20-1	TGCAGTGCTCTCCGGGCTAGCGACACCACAGATACGCAGTATTTT	CSALRASDTTDTQYF
many	TRBD1	TRBJ1-2	TRBV25-1	TGTGCCAGCAGTGCCCATAAGGGGGCAGGCTATGGCTACACCTTC	CASSAHKGAGYGYTF
many	TRBD2	TRBJ2-1	TRBV20-1	TGCAGTGCTAGAGGGCTAGCGGAATACTACAATGAGCAGTTCTTC	CSARGLAEYYNEQFF
NA	NA	TRBJ2-2	TRBV2	TGTGCCAGCAGTCAGGGATTGAAGGGGATGAGTTCCGGGGAGCTGTTTTTT	CASSQGLKGMSSGELFF
many	NA	TRBJ2-5	TRBV28	TGTGCCAGCAGCCCCGACAGAGAAGAGACCCAGTACTTC	CASSPDREETQYF
NA	NA	TRBJ2-2	TRBV7-6	TGTGCCAGCAGCTCGACCTTGGCGGGGGCGAGGACCGGGGAGCTGTTTTTT	CASSSTLAGARTGELFF
many	TRBD1	TRBJ2-7	TRBV29-1	TGCAGCGTCCGGGACAGGGCCTACGAGCAGTACTTC	CSVRDRAYEQYF
NA	NA	TRBJ2-7	TRBV4-3	TGCGCCAGCAGCCAAGGTGCAGGCAACTCCTACGAGCAGTACTTC	CASSQGAGNSYEQYF
few	NA	TRBJ2-1	TRBV7-2	TGTGCCAGCAGCTTAGGCCCCTCCCGCTCCTACAATGAGCAGTTCTTC	CASSLGPSRSYNEQFF
many	TRBD1	TRBJ1-6	TRBV10-3	TGTGCCATCAGTGAGATGGACAGGTACTCACCCCTCCACTTT	CAISEMDRYSPLHF
NA	NA	TRBJ1-5	TRBV18	TGTGCCAGCTCACAGGGGGGTAGCAATCAGCCCCAGCATTTT	CASSQGGSNQPQHF
few	NA	TRBJ1-5	TRBV18	TGTGCCAGCTCGACTAGTGGTAGCAATCAGCCCCAGCATTTT	CASSTSGSNQPQHF
many	NA	TRBJ2-5	TRBV29-1	TGCAGCGTCATAGGGGTTCTTGAGACCCAGTACTTC	CSVIGVLETQYF
many	TRBD1	TRBJ2-2	TRBV5-1	TGCGCCAGCAGCTTTGGGACAGGACCCACCGGGGAGCTGTTTTTT	CASSFGTGPTGELFF
many	NA	TRBJ2-7	TRBV27	TGTGCCAGCAGGACGGACAGCTCCTACGAGCAGTACTTC	CASRTDSSYEQYF
many	TRBD1	TRBJ2-2	TRBV7-8	TGTGCCAGCAGCCACGGTGCGGACAGGGCTGGCACCGGGGAGCTGTTTTTT	CASSHGADRAGTGELFF
few	NA	TRBJ2-7	TRBV29-1	TGCAGCGTGACGAAATATAATACAGGGGCGGGAGCTTACGAGCAGTACTTC	CSVTKYNTGAGAYEQYF
many	TRBD1	TRBJ2-6	TRBV5-1	TGCGCCAGCGAAGAAAACCCACAGGGGTCTGGGGCCAACGTCCTGACTTTC	CASEENPQGSGANVLTF
few	NA	TRBJ1-1	TRBV5-1	TGCGCCAGCAGCTTGGCCCAGACAGTGAACACTGAAGCTTTCTTT	CASSLAQTVNTEAFF
few	TRBD1	TRBJ2-7	TRBV30	TGTGCCTGCGTAACAGGGGACCCTCTGGACGAGCAGTACTTC	CACVTGDPLDEQYF
many	TRBD2	TRBJ2-3	TRBV5-1	TGCGCCAGCAGACCTCTAGCGGGCTTCACAGATACGCAGTATTTT	CASRPLAGFTDTQYF
many	NA	TRBJ2-1	TRBV4-1	TGCGCCAGCAGCCAAGGAAAGTTTAGCGATTACTTTGAGCAGTTCTTC	CASSQGKFSDYFEQFF
many	NA	TRBJ1-1	TRBV28	TGTGCCAGCAGTTTGGGGGGGCAGAACACTGAAGCTTTCTTT	CASSLGGQNTEAFF
many	TRBD2	TRBJ2-7	TRBV3-1	TGTGCCAGCAGCCGCGGACTAGCGCGCGAGCAGTACTTC	CASSRGLAREQYF
few	NA	TRBJ1-3	TRBV3-1	TGTGCCAGCAGCCAGGGGGGAAACACCACATATTTT	CASSQGGNTTYF
NA	NA	TRBJ2-1	TRBV20-1	TGCAGTGCTAGAGGATACTCCAGGACACCTCAACACAGCTCCTACAATGAGCAGTTCTTC	CSARGYSRTPQHSSYNEQFF
few	NA	TRBJ2-2	TRBV5-1	TGCGCCAGCAGCCCCCTGACACAGAACACCGGGGAGCTGTTTTTT	CASSPLTQNTGELFF
once	NA	TRBJ2-7	TRBV7-2	TGTGCCAGCAGCTTAGCCCCCGGCCCCTACGAGCAGTACTTC	CASSLAPGPYEQYF
NA	NA	TRBJ2-5	TRBV20-1	TGCAGTGCTCTTGACGGGATTGGGGCTCTTGACCAAGAGACCCAGTACTTC	CSALDGIGALDQETQYF
many	TRBD1	TRBJ2-7	TRBV12-3/TRBV12-4	TGTGCCAGCAGTTTAGCCCCCGGGACAGGGGTTTCCTACGAGCAGTACTTC	CASSLAPGTGVSYEQYF
many	TRBD1	TRBJ2-7	TRBV20-1	TGCAGTGCTATAGTGCCGGGGACAGGGGATCCGATTTTC	CSAIVPGTGDPIF
few	TRBD2	TRBJ2-2	TRBV10-3	TGTGCCATCGGACTAGGCACGAACACCGGGGAGCTGTTTTTT	CAIGLGTNTGELFF
many	TRBD1	TRBJ2-2	TRBV10-3	TGTGCCATCGGAATCAGGGGGTCGGACGGGGAGCTGTTTTTT	CAIGIRGSDGELFF
many	TRBD2	TRBJ2-2	TRBV24-1	TGTGCCACCAGTGACTGGACTAGTCGGGCCACCGGGGAGCTGTTTTTT	CATSDWTSRATGELFF
many	NA	TRBJ2-3	TRBV27	TGTGCCAGCAGTTTGACGGGGGATACCACAGATACGCAGTATTTT	CASSLTGDTTDTQYF
many	NA	TRBJ1-3	TRBV28	TGTGCCAGCAGTCAAGGGGACGGAAACACCATATATTTT	CASSQGDGNTIYF
NA	TRBD1	TRBJ2-7	TRBV6-2/TRBV6-3	TGTGCCAGCAGTTCCGTCCGGGACAGGGTGGACGAGCAGTACTTC	CASSSVRDRVDEQYF